This TCR beta chain was captured by sequencing in a study of regulatory dendritic cells for organ transplantation. Findings of the study overall: The most alloreactive TCR clonotypes were found in resting memory CD8+ cells. Naive T cells showed high diversity, memory cells less, memory CD8+ least. Regulatory dendritic cells appeared to expand memory CD8+ clones less than mature ones.

Germline CDR1 LNHDA, CDR2 SQIVND (reference sequence). The V and J ends lost 5 bases and 6 bases respectively, with 7 bases between them. This CDR3 comprises 12 residues. A word on this clone: Its antigen is unidentified.

FACS sorted CD4+ or CD8+ T cells into CD45RA+ naive and CD45RO+ memory. The assay was immunoSEQ multiplex PCR, and TCRdb's table has in-frame clones only and misses some. This table holds 29,000 or so clones, around 79% found once. The V and J genes are TRBV19 and TRBJ2-2; D is undetermined. Source material: memory CD4+ T cells from blood. Subset here: CD45RO+ memory T cells. The clonotype was recovered from a human donor in good health. The DNA of the CDR3 is TGTGCCAGTAGTCGTTTGGCCGGGGAGCTGTTTTTT. Translating it yields CASSRLAGELFF.